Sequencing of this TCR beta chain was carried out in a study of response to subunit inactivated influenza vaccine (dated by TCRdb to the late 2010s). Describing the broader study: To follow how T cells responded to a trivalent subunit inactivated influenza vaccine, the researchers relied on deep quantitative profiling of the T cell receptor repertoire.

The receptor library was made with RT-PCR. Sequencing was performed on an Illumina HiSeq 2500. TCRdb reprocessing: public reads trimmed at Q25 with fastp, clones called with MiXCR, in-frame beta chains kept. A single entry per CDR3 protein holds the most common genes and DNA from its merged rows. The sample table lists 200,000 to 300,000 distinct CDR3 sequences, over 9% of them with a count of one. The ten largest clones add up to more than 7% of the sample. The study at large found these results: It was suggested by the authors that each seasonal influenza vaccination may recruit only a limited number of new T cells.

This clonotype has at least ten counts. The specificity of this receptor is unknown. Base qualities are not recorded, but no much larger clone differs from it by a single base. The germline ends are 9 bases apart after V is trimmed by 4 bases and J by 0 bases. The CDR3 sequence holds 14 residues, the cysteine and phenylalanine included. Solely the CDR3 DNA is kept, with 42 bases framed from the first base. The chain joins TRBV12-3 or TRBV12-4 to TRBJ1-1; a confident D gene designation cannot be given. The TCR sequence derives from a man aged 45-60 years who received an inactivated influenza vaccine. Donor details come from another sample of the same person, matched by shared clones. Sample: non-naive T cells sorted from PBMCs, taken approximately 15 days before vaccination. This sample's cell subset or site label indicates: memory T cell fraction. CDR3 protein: CASSSTDLNTEAFF. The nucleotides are TGTGCCAGCAGTTCGACCGACCTGAACACTGAAGCTTTCTTT.